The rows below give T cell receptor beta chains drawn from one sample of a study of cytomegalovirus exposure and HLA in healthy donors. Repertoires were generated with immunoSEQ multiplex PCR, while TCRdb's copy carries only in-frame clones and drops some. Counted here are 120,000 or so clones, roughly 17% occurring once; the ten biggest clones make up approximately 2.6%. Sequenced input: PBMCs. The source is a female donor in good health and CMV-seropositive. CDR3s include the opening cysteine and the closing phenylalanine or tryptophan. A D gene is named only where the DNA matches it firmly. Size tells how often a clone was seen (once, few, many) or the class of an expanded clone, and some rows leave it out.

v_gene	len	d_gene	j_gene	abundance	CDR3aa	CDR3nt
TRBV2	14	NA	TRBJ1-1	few	CASRDGGWNTEAFF	TGTGCCAGCAGGGACGGGGGGTGGAACACTGAAGCTTTCTTT
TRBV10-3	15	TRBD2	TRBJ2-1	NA	CAISPGASGVWGQFF	TGTGCCATCAGCCCCGGGGCTAGCGGGGTCTGGGGGCAGTTCTTC
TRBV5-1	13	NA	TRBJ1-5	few	CASRPEVNQPQHF	TGCGCCAGCAGACCAGAAGTCAATCAGCCCCAGCATTTT
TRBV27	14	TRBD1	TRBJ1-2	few	CASSRKQGNHGYTF	TGTGCCAGCAGTCGCAAACAGGGGAATCATGGCTACACCTTC
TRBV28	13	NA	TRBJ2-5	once	CASSLGQGLVQYF	TGTGCCAGCAGTTTAGGGCAGGGTTTGGTCCAGTACTTC
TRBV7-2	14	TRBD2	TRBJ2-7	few	CASSFTGTSYEQYF	TGTGCCAGCAGCTTCACCGGGACTAGCTACGAGCAGTACTTC
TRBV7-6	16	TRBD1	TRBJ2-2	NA	CASSANRGLDTGELFF	TGTGCCAGCAGCGCCAACAGGGGGCTAGACACCGGGGAGCTGTTTTTT
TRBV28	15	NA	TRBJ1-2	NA	CASSSRITGDYGYTF	TGTGCCAGCAGTTCCCGTATAACAGGTGACTATGGCTACACCTTC
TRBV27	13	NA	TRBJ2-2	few	CASSLWQGGELFF	TGTGCCAGCAGTTTATGGCAGGGAGGGGAGCTGTTTTTT
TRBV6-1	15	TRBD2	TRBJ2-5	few	CASSASGGPQETQYF	TGTGCCAGCAGTGCTAGCGGGGGGCCACAAGAGACCCAGTACTTC
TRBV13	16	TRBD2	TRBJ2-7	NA	CASSPRTSGRGNEQYF	TGTGCCAGCAGCCCCCGGACTAGCGGGAGAGGAAACGAGCAGTACTTC
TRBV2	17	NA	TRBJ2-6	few	CASRAATGGEGANVLTF	TGTGCCAGCAGGGCAGCCACGGGTGGAGAGGGGGCCAACGTCCTGACTTTC
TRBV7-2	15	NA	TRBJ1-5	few	CASSLMSGSNQPQNF	TGTGCCAGCAGCTTAATGTCAGGCAGCAATCAGCCCCAGAATTTT
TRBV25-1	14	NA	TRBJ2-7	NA	CASSEQRGSPEQYF	TGTGCCAGCAGTGAGCAAAGAGGGTCCCCCGAGCAGTACTTC
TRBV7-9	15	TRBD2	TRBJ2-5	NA	CASSLTAGGGETQYF	TGTGCCAGCAGCTTAACAGCGGGGGGCGGAGAGACCCAGTACTTC
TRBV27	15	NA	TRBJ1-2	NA	CASTAGPVGLYGYTF	TGTGCCAGCACGGCAGGCCCCGTCGGTCTCTATGGCTACACCTTC
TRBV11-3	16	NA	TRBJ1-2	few	CASSLVLRARNYGYTF	TGTGCCAGCAGCTTAGTACTCAGGGCTCGTAACTATGGCTACACCTTC
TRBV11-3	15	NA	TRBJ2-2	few	CASSPGGPNTGELFF	TGTGCCAGCAGCCCCGGGGGACCGAACACCGGGGAGCTGTTTTTT
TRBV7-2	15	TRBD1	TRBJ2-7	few	CASSLVGQGEYEQYF	TGTGCCAGCAGCTTAGTGGGACAGGGGGAGTACGAGCAGTACTTC
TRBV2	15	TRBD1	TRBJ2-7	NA	CASSPSQGVDYEQYF	TGTGCCAGCAGCCCTTCACAGGGGGTCGACTACGAGCAGTACTTC
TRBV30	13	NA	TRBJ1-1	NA	CAWSGRRNTEAFF	TGTGCCTGGAGTGGTAGAAGGAACACTGAAGCTTTCTTT
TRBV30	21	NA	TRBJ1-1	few	CAWSVLDDGSFLGALRTEAFF	TGTGCCTGGAGTGTTCTTGATGATGGATCCTTCCTGGGGGCGCTTCGTACTGAAGCTTTCTTT
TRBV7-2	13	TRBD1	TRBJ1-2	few	CASSSRQGLGYTF	TGTGCCAGCAGCTCGCGACAGGGATTGGGCTACACCTTC
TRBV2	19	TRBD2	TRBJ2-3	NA	CASSDVSGLAGDSTDTQYF	TGTGCCAGCAGTGACGTGTCGGGACTAGCGGGGGATAGCACAGATACGCAGTATTTT
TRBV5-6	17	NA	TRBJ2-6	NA	CASSLGIFLSGANVLTF	TGTGCCAGCAGCTTGGGTATTTTTCTTTCTGGGGCCAACGTCCTGACTTTC
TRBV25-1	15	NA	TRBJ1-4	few	CASVEQGSTNEKLFF	TGTGCCAGCGTTGAGCAGGGGTCAACTAATGAAAAACTGTTTTTT
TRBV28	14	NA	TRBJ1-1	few	CASSLWGQGTEAFF	TGTGCCAGCAGTTTATGGGGGCAGGGTACTGAAGCTTTCTTT
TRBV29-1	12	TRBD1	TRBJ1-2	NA	CSVAGTDYGYTF	TGCAGCGTTGCCGGGACAGATTATGGCTACACCTTC
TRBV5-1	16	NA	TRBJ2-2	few	CASSLVTTGGTGELFF	TGCGCCAGCAGCTTGGTGACCACCGGGGGCACCGGGGAGCTGTTTTTT
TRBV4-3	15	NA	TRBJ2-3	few	CASSQEVAATDTQYF	TGCGCCAGCAGCCAAGAAGTGGCCGCCACAGATACGCAGTATTTT
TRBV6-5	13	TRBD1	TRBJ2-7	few	CASSYDRANPRFF	TGTGCCAGCAGTTACGACAGGGCAAACCCTCGCTTCTTC
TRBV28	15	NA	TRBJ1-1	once	CASRYSGTSRTEAFF	TGTGCCAGCAGATATTCTGGGACATCGAGGACTGAAGCTTTCTTT
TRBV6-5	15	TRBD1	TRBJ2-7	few	CASSSRQGRIYEQYF	TGTGCCAGCAGTTCGAGACAGGGAAGGATTTACGAGCAGTACTTC
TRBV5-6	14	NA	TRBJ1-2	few	CASSLEEIARGYTF	TGTGCCAGCAGCTTGGAGGAAATAGCAAGAGGCTACACCTTC
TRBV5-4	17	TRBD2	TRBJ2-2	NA	CASSLEGTSVNPGELFF	TGTGCCAGCAGCTTGGAGGGGACTAGCGTTAACCCCGGGGAGCTGTTTTTT
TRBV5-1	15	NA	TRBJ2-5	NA	CASSFMPEGQETQYF	TGCGCCAGCAGCTTTATGCCGGAGGGTCAAGAGACCCAGTACTTC
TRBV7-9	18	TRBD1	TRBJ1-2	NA	CASSSLYIGGTGDYGYTF	TGTGCCAGCAGCTCACTATACATCGGTGGGACAGGGGACTATGGCTACACCTTC
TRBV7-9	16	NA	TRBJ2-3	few	CASRSYTLALDDTQYF	TGTGCCAGCAGATCATACACACTAGCCCTAGACGATACGCAGTATTTT
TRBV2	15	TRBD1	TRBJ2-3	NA	CASGGQGARTDTQYF	TGTGCCAGCGGCGGACAGGGGGCTAGAACAGATACGCAGTATTTT
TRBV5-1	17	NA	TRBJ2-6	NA	CASSLVGGHSGANVLTF	TGCGCCAGCAGCTTGGTTGGGGGCCACTCTGGGGCCAACGTCCTGACTTTC
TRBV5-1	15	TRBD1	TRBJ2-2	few	CASSIGTGGTGELFF	TGCGCCAGCAGCATTGGGACAGGGGGCACCGGGGAGCTGTTTTTT
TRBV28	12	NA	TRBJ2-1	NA	CASSQSYNEQFF	TGTGCCAGCAGCCAATCCTACAATGAGCAGTTCTTC
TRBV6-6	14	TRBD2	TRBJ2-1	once	CASRTSGSRIEQFF	TGTGCCAGCAGGACTAGCGGGAGTAGGATTGAGCAGTTCTTC
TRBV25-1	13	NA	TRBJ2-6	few	CASSDLGANVLTF	TGTGCCAGCAGTGATCTTGGGGCCAACGTCCTGACTTTC
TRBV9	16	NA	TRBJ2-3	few	CASSFTVLEATDTQYF	TGTGCCAGCAGCTTCACAGTTCTCGAAGCCACAGATACGCAGTATTTT
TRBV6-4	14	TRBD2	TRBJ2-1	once	CASSELAGMNEQFF	TGTGCCAGCAGTGAATTAGCGGGAATGAATGAGCAGTTCTTC
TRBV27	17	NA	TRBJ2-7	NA	CASSLAGGPSFSYEQYF	TGTGCCAGCAGTTTGGCCGGCGGCCCATCCTTTTCCTACGAGCAGTACTTC
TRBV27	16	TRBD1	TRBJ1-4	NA	CASSHYQGGGGEKLFF	TGTGCCAGCAGTCACTACCAGGGGGGAGGCGGAGAAAAACTGTTTTTT
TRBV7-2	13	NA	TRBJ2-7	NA	CASHRAPYYEQYF	TGTGCCAGCCACAGGGCACCCTACTACGAGCAGTACTTC
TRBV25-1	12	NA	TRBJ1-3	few	CASSQAGNTIYF	TGTGCCAGCAGTCAAGCGGGAAACACCATATATTTT
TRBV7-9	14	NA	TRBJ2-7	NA	CASSTPTEVYEQYF	TGTGCCAGCAGCACCCCCACTGAGGTCTACGAGCAGTACTTC
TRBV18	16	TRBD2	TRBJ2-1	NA	CASSPLPTSGSHEQFF	TGTGCCAGCTCACCCCTACCGACTAGCGGGAGCCATGAGCAGTTCTTC
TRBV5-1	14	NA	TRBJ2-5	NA	CASSPLGAWETQYF	TGCGCCAGCAGCCCCCTAGGGGCCTGGGAGACCCAGTACTTC